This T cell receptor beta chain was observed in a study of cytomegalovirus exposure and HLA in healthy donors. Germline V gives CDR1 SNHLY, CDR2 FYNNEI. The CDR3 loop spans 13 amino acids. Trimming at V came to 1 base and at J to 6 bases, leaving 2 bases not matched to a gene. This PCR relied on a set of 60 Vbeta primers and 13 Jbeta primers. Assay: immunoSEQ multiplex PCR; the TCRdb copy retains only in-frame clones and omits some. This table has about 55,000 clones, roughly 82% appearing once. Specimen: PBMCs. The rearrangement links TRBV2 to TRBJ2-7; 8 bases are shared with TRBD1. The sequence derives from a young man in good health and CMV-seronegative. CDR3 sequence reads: CASSEGGTGEQYF. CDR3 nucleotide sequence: TGTGCCAGCAGTGAAGGGGGGACAGGCGAGCAGTACTTC.